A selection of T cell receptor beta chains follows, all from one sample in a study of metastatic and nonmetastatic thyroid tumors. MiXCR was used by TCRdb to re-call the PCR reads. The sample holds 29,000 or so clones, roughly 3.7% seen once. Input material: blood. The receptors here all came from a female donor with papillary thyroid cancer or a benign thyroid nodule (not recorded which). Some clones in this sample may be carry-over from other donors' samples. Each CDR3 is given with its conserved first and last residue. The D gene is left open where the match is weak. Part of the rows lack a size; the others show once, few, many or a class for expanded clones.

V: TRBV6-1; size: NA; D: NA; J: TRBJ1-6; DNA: TGTGCCACCAGGCTCGCAGGCTCACCTAATTCACCCCTCCACTTT; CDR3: CATRLAGSPNSPLHF
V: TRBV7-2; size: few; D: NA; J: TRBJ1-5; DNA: TGTGCCAGCAGCTTACAGGGTCAGCCCCAGCATTTT; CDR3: CASSLQGQPQHF
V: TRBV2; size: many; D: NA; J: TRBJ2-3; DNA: TGTGCCAGCAGTGCGCAGCGGAACACAAATACGCAGTATTTT; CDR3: CASSAQRNTNTQYF
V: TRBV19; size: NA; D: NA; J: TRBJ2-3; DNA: TGTGCCAGTAGTACCGCAAGTGTGGATACGCAGTATTTT; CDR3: CASSTASVDTQYF
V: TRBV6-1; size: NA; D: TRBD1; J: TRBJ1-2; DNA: TGTGCCAGCCGACGGGACAGTAACTATGGCTACACCTTC; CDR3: CASRRDSNYGYTF
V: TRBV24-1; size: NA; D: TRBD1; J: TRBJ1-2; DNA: TGTGCCACCAGTGGTTACACCTACGACCGGAGGACAGGGGGCCGGGCAGGCTACACCTTC; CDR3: CATSGYTYDRRTGGRAGYTF
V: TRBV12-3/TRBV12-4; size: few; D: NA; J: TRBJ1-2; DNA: TGTGCCAGCAGTTTACTGAGCTGGACCAAGTATGGCTACACCTTC; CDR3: CASSLLSWTKYGYTF
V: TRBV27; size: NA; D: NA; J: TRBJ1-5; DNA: TGTGCCAGCAGTTTATCGATCGGGGGCGGGTTGCCCCAGCATTTT; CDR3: CASSLSIGGGLPQHF
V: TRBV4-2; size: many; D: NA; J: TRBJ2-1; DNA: TGTGCCAGCAGCCAAGATTCCTCAACAGGGCTAAATGAGCAGTTCTTC; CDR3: CASSQDSSTGLNEQFF
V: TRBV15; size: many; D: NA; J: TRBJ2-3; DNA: TGTGCCACCAGCAGAGGGGCGTCAGAGCGGGATTTT; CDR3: CATSRGASERDF
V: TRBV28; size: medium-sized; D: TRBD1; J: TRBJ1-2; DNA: TGTGCCAGCAGTGCGTCGACAGGGGCTAACTATGGCTACACCTTC; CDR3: CASSASTGANYGYTF
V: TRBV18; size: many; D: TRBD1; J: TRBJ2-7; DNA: TGTGCCAGCTCACAATCCGGGACAGGGGGCGAGCAGTACTTC; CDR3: CASSQSGTGGEQYF
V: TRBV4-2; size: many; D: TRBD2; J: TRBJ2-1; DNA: TGTGCCAGCAGCCAAGATACTTCTAGCGGGAGCAATGAGCAGTTCTTC; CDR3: CASSQDTSSGSNEQFF
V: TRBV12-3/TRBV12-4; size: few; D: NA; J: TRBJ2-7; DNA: TGTGCCAGCAGTTTGGGGGTCCCCTACGAGCAGTACTTC; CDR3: CASSLGVPYEQYF